This T cell receptor beta chain appears in the sequencing data of a study of cytomegalovirus exposure and HLA in healthy donors. Study information: Membership in the Caucasian-associated ancestry cluster was found for 81% of approximately 400 genotyped donors. Whole-study findings and limits: Immune exposure was documented only through CMV serostatus. In an earlier analysis, in some 540 donors, most V segments appeared productive either ~87% or ~30% of the time.

Concerning this clone itself: The antigen is undetermined.

PCR amplification relied on 60 Vbeta primers (plus 13 Jbeta primers). TCRdb keeps only in-frame clones here, not all; method: immunoSEQ multiplex PCR. The sample lists under 200,000 clones, about 80% occurring once. The clonotype comes from a man in his fifties in good health and CMV-seropositive. The sequencing sample was made of PBMCs.

The CDR3 is CSVDSGTGDGYTF. The CDR3 coding sequence is TGCAGCGTTGACTCCGGGACAGGAGATGGCTACACCTTC. The chain couples TRBV29-1 to TRBJ1-2, with 8 positions matching TRBD1. The germline V gene encodes CDR1 SQVTM and CDR2 ANQGSEA. Trimming cost V 3 bases and J 6 bases; bases outside gene matches: 6. The CDR3 has 13 residues. Looking up the rest from reference TRBV29-1 and TRBJ1-2 gives the full variable domain: SAVISQKPSRDICQRGTSLTIQCQVDSQVTMMFWYRQQPGQSLTLIATANQGSEATYESGFVIDKFPISRPNLTFSTLTVSNMSPEDSSIYLCSVDSGTGDGYTFGSGTRLTVV.